This passage covers 5 T cell receptor beta chains from one sample sequenced in a study of blood T cell repertoires in COVID-19. Produced via immunoSEQ multiplex PCR; TCRdb's table is partial and in-frame only. Of 200,000 to 250,000 clones in the sample, roughly 76% are singletons; the top ten hold 6.5% to 9%. Source material: peripheral blood. Every receptor here comes from a woman of 80 years or more with COVID-19, enrolled during active disease.

The chain uses TRBV5-1 and TRBJ1-1, with D possibly being TRBD1 (6 bases). V dropped 3 bases and J dropped 7 bases, with 19 bases sitting between them. Germline V gives CDR1 SGHRS, CDR2 YFSETQ. The CDR3 length is 15 residues. CDR3 sequence reads: CASSYGGQGIDEAFF. The CDR3 DNA is TGCGCCAGCAGCTACGGCGGGCAGGGGATTGATGAAGCTTTCTTT.

The chain combines TRBV30 with TRBJ2-6; no definite D call. There are 14 residues in the CDR3. Trimming removed 2 bases at V and 2 bases at J, with 7 bases between. The germline V gene encodes CDR1 GTSNPN and CDR2 SVGIG (reference sequence). The CDR3 is CAWSSSAGANVLTF. The DNA of the CDR3 is TGTGCCTGGAGTTCCAGCGCTGGGGCCAACGTCCTGACTTTC.

This chain uses TRBV21-1 with TRBJ1-5; TRBD1, the table's D call, was not compared with the DNA. TRBV21-1 is reported as a pseudogene. The CDR3 covers 14 residues. The CDR3 is CARPGQGSNQPQHF. CDR3 nucleotide sequence: TGTGCCAGACCCGGACAGGGGAGCAATCAGCCCCAGCATTTT.

The V and J genes are TRBV19 and TRBJ2-3; D is ambiguous. Looked up from germline, CDR1 is LNHDA and CDR2 is SQIVND (reference sequence). With 5 bases removed from V and 3 bases from J, the gap between germline ends came to 6 bases. The CDR3 runs 12 residues. CDR3 sequence reads: CASSARTDTQYF. DNA of the CDR3: TGTGCCAGTAGTGCGAGGACAGATACGCAGTATTTT. The variable domain in full, completed from reference TRBV19 and TRBJ2-3, reads DGGITQSPKYLFRKEGQNVTLSCEQNLNHDAMYWYRQDPGQGLRLIYYSQIVNDFQKGDIAEGYSVSREKKESFPLTVTSAQKNPTAFYLCASSARTDTQYFGPGTRLTVL.

This clone occurred once. The chain joins TRBV6-6 to TRBJ1-5; D perhaps matches TRBD1 (5 bases). Looked up from germline, CDR1 is MNHNY and CDR2 is SVGAGI (reference sequence). With 5 bases removed from V and 1 base from J, the gap between germline ends came to 12 bases. The CDR3 sequence is 15 residues long. CDR3 region: CASSLGDSSNQPQHF. CDR3 coding DNA: TGTGCCAGCAGTCTAGGAGACAGCAGCAATCAGCCCCAGCATTTT.